This TCR beta chain is from a study of shared clonotypes between healthy human individuals. Study summary: CD4 naive cells filled three plates per donor, CD4 memory three, CD8 naive two and CD8 memory one.

Generated by immunoSEQ multiplex PCR, the TCRdb table keeps only in-frame clones and is missing some. The profile shows 2 million or so clones, about 95% of them singletons. Broader study findings: It was the non-shared clonotypes that had lower generation probabilities than clonotypes shared by all four donors.

Positive CCR7 selection of CD45RO-negative cells yielded the naive CD8 cells, and terminally differentiated effector memory CD45RA+ cells were excluded. As regards this clone: Its antigen is still unknown.

The CDR3 is 13 amino acids. V was shortened by 5 bases and J by 8 bases, with 15 bases between the two germline ends. Germline lookup yields CDR1 MDHEN and CDR2 SYDVKM. Source material: naive CD8+ T cells sorted from blood. The J gene is TRBJ1-2, the V gene TRBV28; D ambiguous. This clonotype was sampled from a man aged 18 to 29 in good health. CDR3 coding DNA: TGTGCCAGCAGTATTTACACCTCTGGAGGCTACACCTTC. Translating gives CASSIYTSGGYTF.